This TCR beta chain was recorded in a study of T cell responses to AZD1222 COVID-19 vaccine. General observations from the study: Seropositive AZD1222 recipients at baseline numbered only five or six. Distributed over spike, vaccine-associated CD4 TCRs predominated at 160-218 and 743-854. Repertoire sampling was restricted to post-peak T cell response timepoints.

Assay: immunoSEQ multiplex PCR; the TCRdb copy retains only in-frame clones and omits some. Of under 200,000 clones listed, more than 80% are singletons. Comments on this clone: What it binds is not known.

Germline-derived CDR1 and CDR2 are SGHTA and FQGNSA. V gave up 5 bases and J gave up 2 bases; unmatched junction bases: 12. The CDR3 sequence is 17 residues long. The TCR was taken from an adult who received the MenACWY meningococcal vaccine as a control. The sequences come from peripheral blood, collected 28 days after the second dose of the MenACWY control vaccine. This chain uses TRBV7-2 with TRBJ1-1, with TRBD1 matching 9 bases. DNA of the CDR3: TGTGCCAGCAGCGGTAGTGACCTGGGACAGGGTAACACTGAAGCTTTCTTT. It yields the protein CASSGSDLGQGNTEAFF.